The 3 T cell receptor beta chains below come from one sample, sequenced in a study of blood T cell repertoires in COVID-19. The assay was immunoSEQ multiplex PCR, and TCRdb's table has in-frame clones only and misses some. The table shows about 280,000 clones, with roughly 85% occurring only once. Sequenced material: PBMCs or T cells enriched from blood (not recorded which). The receptors come from a woman aged 45 to 65 who had recovered from COVID-19.

This clone occurred a few times. The chain employs TRBV11-1 and TRBJ1-6; 8 bases fit TRBD1. The trim removed 5 bases at V and 13 bases at J, leaving 13 bases unmatched. The CDR3 consists of 15 residues. Germline V gene data show CDR1 as SGHAT and CDR2 as FQDESV (reference sequence). CDR3 sequence (DNA): TGTGCCAGCAGCGCCGGGACAGGCCCTTCTCGGCCCCTCCACTTT. It yields the protein CASSAGTGPSRPLHF.

The chain uses TRBV5-1 and TRBJ2-7; 7 nucleotides line up with TRBD1. The CDR3 is 15 residues long. The ends lost 1 base at V and 5 bases at J; junction bases unmatched: 9. CDR1 and CDR2 from the germline V gene are SGHRS and YFSETQ. CDR3 in DNA: TGCGCCAGCAGCTTGACCACGACAGGGACCCACGAGCAGTACTTC. Amino acids: CASSLTTTGTHEQYF.

This sequence joins TRBV3-1 (or the pseudogene TRBV3-2) and TRBJ1-1; D not certain. CDR3 length: 13 residues. CDR1 is LGHDT and CDR2 is YNNKEL in the germline V gene (reference sequence). Trimming removed 3 bases at V and 3 bases at J, with 8 bases between. CDR3 sequence reads: CASSQTMDTEAFF. The CDR3 nucleotides read TGTGCCAGCAGCCAGACAATGGACACTGAAGCTTTCTTT.